This T cell receptor beta chain was recovered during a study of blood T cell repertoires in COVID-19. As for the study in general: Donors in the United States, Italy and Spain gave samples during acute or convalescent COVID-19. Sample material is recorded as cDNA or gDNA derived from T cells, B-cell-depleted T cells, or PBMCs.

Cohort 3 donors counted as recovered after two negative PCRs, clearance, or resolved symptoms. The CDR3 length is 13 residues. Looked up from germline, CDR1 is SGHAT and CDR2 is FQNNGV. Trimming cost V 5 bases and J 3 bases, with 10 bases left between them. In the original analysis: Quantification of nucleated cells was approximated via reference gene primer amplification. Assay used: immunoSEQ multiplex PCR; TCRdb lists only in-frame clones, some missing. V and J calls plus clone size are reproduced from that table; the DNA served to infer D and trimming. The sample yields approximately 150,000 clones, 75% to 90% seen once.

Sequenced material: PBMCs or T cells enriched from blood (not recorded which). The clonotype originates from a man in his sixties who had recovered from COVID-19. J is TRBJ1-1 and V is TRBV11-2; D not certain. This CDR3 is CASSQQSYTEAFF. CDR3 sequence (DNA): TGTGCCAGCAGCCAACAGTCATACACTGAAGCTTTCTTT.